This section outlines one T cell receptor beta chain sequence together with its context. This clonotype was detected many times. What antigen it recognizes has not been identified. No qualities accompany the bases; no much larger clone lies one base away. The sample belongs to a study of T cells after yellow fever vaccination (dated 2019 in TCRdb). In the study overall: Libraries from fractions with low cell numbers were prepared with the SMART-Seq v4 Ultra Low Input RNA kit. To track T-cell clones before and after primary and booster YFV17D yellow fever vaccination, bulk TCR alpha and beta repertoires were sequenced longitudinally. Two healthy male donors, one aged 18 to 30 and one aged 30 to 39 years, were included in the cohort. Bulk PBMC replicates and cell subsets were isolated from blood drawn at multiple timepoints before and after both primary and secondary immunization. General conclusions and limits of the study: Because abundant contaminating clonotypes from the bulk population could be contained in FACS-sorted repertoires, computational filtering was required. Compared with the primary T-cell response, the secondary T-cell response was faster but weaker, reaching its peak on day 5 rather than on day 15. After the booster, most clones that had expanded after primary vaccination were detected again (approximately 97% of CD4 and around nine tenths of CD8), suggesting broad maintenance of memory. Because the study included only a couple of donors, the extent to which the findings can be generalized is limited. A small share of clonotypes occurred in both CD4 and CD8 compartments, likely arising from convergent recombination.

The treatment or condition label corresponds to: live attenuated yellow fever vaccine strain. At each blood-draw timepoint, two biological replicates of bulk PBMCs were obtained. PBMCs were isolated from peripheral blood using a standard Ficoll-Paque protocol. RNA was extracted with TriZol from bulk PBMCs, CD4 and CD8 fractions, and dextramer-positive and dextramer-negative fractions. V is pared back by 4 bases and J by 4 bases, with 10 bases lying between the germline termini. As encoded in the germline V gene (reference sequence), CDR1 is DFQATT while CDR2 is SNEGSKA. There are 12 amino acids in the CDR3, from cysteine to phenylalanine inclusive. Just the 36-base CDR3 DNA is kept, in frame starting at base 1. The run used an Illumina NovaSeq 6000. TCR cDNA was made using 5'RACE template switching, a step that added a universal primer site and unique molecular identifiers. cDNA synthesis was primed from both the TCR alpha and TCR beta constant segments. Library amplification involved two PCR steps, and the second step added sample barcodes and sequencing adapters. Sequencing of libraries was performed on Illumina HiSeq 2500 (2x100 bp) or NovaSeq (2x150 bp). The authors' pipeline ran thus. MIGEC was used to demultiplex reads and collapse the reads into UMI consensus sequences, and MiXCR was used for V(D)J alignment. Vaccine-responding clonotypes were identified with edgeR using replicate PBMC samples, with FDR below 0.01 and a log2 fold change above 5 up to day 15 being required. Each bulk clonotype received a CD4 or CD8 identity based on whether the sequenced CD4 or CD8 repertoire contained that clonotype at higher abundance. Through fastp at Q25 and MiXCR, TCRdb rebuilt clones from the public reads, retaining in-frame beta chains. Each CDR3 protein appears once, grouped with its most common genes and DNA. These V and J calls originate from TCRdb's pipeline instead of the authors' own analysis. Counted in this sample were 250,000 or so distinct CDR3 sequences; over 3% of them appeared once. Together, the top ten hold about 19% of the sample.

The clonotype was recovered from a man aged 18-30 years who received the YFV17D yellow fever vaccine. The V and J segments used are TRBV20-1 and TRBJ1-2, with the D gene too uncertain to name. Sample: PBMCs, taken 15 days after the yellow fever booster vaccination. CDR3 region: CSATGILYGYTF. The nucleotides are TGCAGTGCTACGGGTATACTCTATGGCTACACCTTC.